This passage covers 7 T cell receptor beta chains from one sample sequenced in a study of Ad26.COV2.S vaccination and SARS-CoV-2 variants. Sequencing was performed with immunoSEQ multiplex PCR; in TCRdb, only in-frame clones are kept and a portion is missing. This sample has around 500,000 clones, with roughly 87% found just once. Noted treatment: around 19 received Ad26.COV2.S at low or high dose, single or two shots; 5 received placebo; per-sample allocation not given. Day 63 following the first vaccine or placebo injection was when the samples were taken. This specimen consisted of peripheral blood, obtained in a trial of Ad26.COV2.S vaccine versus placebo. These receptors originate from a person aged 18-60 years who received the Ad26.COV2.S COVID-19 vaccine or a placebo.

This chain connects TRBV10-3 to TRBJ1-2; 8 bases agree with TRBD1. The CDR3 contains 13 residues. From germline, CDR1 is ENHRY and CDR2 SYGVKD. Unmatched junction bases numbered 6, after V lost 6 bases and J lost 6 bases. The CDR3 loop reads CAISSTGDNGYTF. In DNA form, the CDR3 reads TGTGCCATCAGCTCGACAGGGGACAATGGCTACACCTTC.

This chain joins TRBV7-2 and TRBJ2-2, with D perhaps TRBD1 (6 bases). Trimming took 4 bases from V and 3 from J, leaving 9 bases between them. Germline assignment: CDR1 SGHTA and CDR2 FQGNSA. This CDR3 has 14 residues. CDR3 DNA: TGTGCCAGCAGCTCAACAGGGTACACCGGGGAGCTGTTTTTT. Translation: CASSSTGYTGELFF.

This clone was picked up a small number of times. The CDR3 loop reads CASSEGGIIVNTEAFF. CDR3 coding DNA: TGTGCCAGCAGCGAGGGGGGAATCATTGTGAACACTGAAGCTTTCTTT. The rearrangement uses TRBV3-1 (or the pseudogene TRBV3-2) and TRBJ1-1; a weak D match, TRBD1 (6 bases). The CDR3 runs to 16 residues. Germline V gives CDR1 LGHDT, CDR2 YNNKEL (reference sequence). Trimming removed 5 bases at V and 0 bases at J, with 16 bases between.

About this clone itself: The identical CDR3 is also encoded by other nucleotide sequences in the sample. The chain employs TRBV9 and TRBJ1-5, with D possibly TRBD1 on 5 matching bases. The CDR3 extends over 15 amino acids. The V end was cut by 0 bases, the J end by 0 bases, with 7 bases between. The germline V gene has CDR1 SGDLS and CDR2 YYNGEE. The CDR3 loop is CASSVGGNSNQPQHF. For the CDR3, the DNA is TGTGCCAGCAGCGTAGGGGGGAATAGCAATCAGCCCCAGCATTTT.

The chain links TRBV27 to TRBJ1-6; maybe TRBD1 (6 bases). Germline V lookup: CDR1 MNHEY, CDR2 SMNVEV (reference sequence). V lost 5 bases to trimming and J lost 8 bases, with 16 bases between them. The CDR3 loop spans 15 amino acids. CDR3 sequence: CASSPGQGRDSPLHF. CDR3 nucleotide sequence: TGTGCCAGCAGTCCAGGGCAGGGGCGAGATTCACCCCTCCACTTT.

The CDR3 DNA is TGTGCCAGCAGCCCAGGGGTGGCCCAGGACGAGCAGTACTTC. Protein: CASSPGVAQDEQYF. The chain joins TRBV5-4 to TRBJ2-7; D perhaps matches TRBD1 (6 bases). V was trimmed by 4 bases and J by 5 bases, leaving 16 bases between them. The CDR3 sequence is 14 residues long. Looked up from germline, CDR1 is SGHNT and CDR2 is YYREEE (reference sequence).

The rearrangement joins TRBV7-2 to TRBJ2-7; 8 bases line up with TRBD2. J gave up 6 bases and V 3 bases, and 10 bases lay outside the gene matches. Germline V gives CDR1 SGHTA, CDR2 FQGNSA. The CDR3 extends over 15 amino acids. The CDR3 region has the DNA TGTGCCAGCAGCTTGTCCGGGACTAGAGTTCTCGAGCAGTACTTC. The encoded protein is CASSLSGTRVLEQYF.